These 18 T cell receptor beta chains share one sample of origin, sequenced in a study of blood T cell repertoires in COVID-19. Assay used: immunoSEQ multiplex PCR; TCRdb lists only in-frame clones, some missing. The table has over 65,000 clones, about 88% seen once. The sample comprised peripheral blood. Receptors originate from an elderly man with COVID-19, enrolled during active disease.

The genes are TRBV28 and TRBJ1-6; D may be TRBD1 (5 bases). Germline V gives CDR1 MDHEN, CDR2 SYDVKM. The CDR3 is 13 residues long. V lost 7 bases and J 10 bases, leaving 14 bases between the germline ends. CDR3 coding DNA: TGTGCCAGCACACCCGGGGACTACTCACCCCTCCACTTT. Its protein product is CASTPGDYSPLHF.

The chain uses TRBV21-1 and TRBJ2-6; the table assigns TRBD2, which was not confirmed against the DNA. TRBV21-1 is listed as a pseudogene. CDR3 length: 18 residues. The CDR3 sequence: CARYEVEGASSGANVLTF. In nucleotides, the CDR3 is TGTGCCAGGTACGAGGTGGAAGGCGCGAGCTCTGGGGCCAACGTCCTGACTTTC.

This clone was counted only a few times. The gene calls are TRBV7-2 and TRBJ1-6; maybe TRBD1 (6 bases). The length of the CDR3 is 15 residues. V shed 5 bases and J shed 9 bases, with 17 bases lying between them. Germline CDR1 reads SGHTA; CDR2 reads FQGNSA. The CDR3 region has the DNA TGTGCCAGCAGCCCTAACGGCAGGGGACGTTCACCCCTCCACTTT. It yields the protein CASSPNGRGRSPLHF.

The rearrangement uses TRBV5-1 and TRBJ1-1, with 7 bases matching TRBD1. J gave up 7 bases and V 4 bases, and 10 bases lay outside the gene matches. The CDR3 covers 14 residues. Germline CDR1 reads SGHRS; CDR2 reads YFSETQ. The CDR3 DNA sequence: TGCGCCAGCAGCAGGGACGAGGGGGCCTTTGAAGCTTTCTTT. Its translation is CASSRDEGAFEAFF.

This CDR3 reads CSVEGSNRGLGYTF. The CDR3 nucleotides read TGCAGCGTTGAAGGGAGCAACAGGGGGCTTGGCTACACCTTC. This chain connects TRBV29-1 to TRBJ1-2, with TRBD1 matching over 9 bases. With V trimmed by 1 base and J by 7 bases, 7 bases remained unmatched. This CDR3 comprises 14 residues. Germline V lookup: CDR1 SQVTM, CDR2 ANQGSEA.

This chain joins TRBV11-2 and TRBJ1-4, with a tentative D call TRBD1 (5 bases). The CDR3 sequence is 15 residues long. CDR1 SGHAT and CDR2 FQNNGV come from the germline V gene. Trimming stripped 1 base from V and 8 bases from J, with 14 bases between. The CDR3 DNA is TGTGCCAGCAGCTTAGGGGGCGTAGAAGGGGAAAAACTGTTTTTT. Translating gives CASSLGGVEGEKLFF.

The CDR3 spells CASSLARQGADGYTF. For the CDR3, the DNA is TGCGCCAGCAGCTTGGCCCGACAGGGGGCGGATGGCTACACCTTC. The chain employs TRBV5-1 and TRBJ1-2, with 10 positions matching TRBD1. V was pared by 0 bases and J by 6 bases, with 5 bases of the junction left unmatched. Germline lookup yields CDR1 SGHRS and CDR2 YFSETQ. The CDR3 is 15 amino acids.

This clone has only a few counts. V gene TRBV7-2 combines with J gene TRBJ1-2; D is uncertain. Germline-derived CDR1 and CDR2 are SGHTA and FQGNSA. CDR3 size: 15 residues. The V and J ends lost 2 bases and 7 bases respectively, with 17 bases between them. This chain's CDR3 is CASSLFAEGLGGYTF. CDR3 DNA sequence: TGTGCCAGCAGCTTATTTGCGGAGGGCCTTGGTGGCTACACCTTC.

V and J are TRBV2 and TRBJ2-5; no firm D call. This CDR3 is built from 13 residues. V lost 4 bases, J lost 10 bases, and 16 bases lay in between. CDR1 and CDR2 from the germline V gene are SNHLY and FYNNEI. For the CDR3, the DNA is TGTGCCAGCAGTGGGAGACTCCGAAACTTCCAGTACTTC. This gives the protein CASSGRLRNFQYF.

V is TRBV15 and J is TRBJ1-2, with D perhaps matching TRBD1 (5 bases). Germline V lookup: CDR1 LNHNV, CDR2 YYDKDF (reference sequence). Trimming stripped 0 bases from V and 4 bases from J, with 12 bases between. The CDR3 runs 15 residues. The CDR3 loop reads CATSRDLGAPYGYTF. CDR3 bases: TGTGCCACCAGCAGAGATCTAGGGGCCCCCTATGGCTACACCTTC.

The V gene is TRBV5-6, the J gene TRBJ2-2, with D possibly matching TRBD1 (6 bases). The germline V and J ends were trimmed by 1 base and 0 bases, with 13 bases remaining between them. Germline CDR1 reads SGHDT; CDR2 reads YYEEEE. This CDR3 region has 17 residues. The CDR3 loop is CASSLWVAGANTGELFF. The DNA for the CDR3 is TGTGCCAGCAGCTTGTGGGTAGCAGGGGCGAACACCGGGGAGCTGTTTTTT.

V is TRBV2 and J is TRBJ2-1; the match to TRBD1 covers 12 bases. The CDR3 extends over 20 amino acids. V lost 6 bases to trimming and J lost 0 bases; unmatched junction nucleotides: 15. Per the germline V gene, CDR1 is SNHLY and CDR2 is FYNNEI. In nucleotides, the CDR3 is TGTGCCAGCAGGGGTAAGACGGGACAGGGGGCGCGGAGCTCCTACAATGAGCAGTTCTTC. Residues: CASRGKTGQGARSSYNEQFF.

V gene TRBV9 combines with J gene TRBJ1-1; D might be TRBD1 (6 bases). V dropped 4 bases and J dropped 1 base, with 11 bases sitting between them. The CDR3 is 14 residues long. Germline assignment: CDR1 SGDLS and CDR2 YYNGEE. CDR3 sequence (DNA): TGTGCCAGCAGCTTCCCAGGGGCGAACACTGAAGCTTTCTTT. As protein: CASSFPGANTEAFF.

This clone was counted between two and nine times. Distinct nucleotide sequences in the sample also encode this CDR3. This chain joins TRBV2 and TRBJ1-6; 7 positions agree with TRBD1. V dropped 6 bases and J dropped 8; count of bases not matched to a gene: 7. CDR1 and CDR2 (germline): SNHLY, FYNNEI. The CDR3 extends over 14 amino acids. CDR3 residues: CASRRQGLDSPLHF. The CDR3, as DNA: TGTGCCAGCAGGAGACAGGGTCTCGATTCACCCCTCCACTTT.

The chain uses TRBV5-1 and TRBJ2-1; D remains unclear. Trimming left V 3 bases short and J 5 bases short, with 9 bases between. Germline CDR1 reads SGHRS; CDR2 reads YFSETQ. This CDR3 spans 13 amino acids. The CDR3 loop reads CASSSDLDNEQFF. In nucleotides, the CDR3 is TGCGCCAGCAGCTCAGACTTGGACAATGAGCAGTTCTTC.

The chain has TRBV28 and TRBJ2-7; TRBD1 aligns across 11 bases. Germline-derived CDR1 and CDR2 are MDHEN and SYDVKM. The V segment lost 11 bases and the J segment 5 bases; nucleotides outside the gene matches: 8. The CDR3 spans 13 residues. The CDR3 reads CAGQDRGLDEQYF. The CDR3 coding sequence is TGTGCCGGCCAGGACAGGGGGCTCGACGAGCAGTACTTC.

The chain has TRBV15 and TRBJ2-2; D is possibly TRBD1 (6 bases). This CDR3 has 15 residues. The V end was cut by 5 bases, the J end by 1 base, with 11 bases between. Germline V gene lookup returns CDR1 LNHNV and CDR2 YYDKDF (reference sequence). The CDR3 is CATSEQGMNTGELFF. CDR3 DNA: TGTGCCACCAGCGAACAGGGCATGAACACCGGGGAGCTGTTTTTT.

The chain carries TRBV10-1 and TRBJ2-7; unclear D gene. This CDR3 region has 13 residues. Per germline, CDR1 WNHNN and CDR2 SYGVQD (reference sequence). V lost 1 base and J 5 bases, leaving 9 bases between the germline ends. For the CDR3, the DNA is TGCGCCAGCAGTGAGTTAGCCGGTGACGAGCAGTACTTC. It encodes CASSELAGDEQYF.